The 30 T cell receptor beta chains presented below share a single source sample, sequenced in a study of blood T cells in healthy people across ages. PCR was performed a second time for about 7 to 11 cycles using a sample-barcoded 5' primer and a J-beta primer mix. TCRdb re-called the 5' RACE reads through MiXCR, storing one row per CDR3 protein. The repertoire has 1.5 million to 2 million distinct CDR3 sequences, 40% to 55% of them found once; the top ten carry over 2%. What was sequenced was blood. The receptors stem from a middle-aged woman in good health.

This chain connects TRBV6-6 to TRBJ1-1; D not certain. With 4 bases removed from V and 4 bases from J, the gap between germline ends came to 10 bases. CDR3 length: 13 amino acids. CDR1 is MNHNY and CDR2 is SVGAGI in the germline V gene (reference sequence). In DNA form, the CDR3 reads TGTGCCAGCAGTTCCAAGACGGGCACTGAAGCTTTCTTT. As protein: CASSSKTGTEAFF.

DNA of the CDR3: TGTGCCAGCAGCTTAGCTAGCATCTCCTACAATGAGCAGTTCTTC. It encodes CASSLASISYNEQFF. This chain uses TRBV7-2 with TRBJ2-1; no firm D call. CDR3 length equals 15 residues. V lost 0 bases, J lost 0 bases, and 6 bases lay in between. Germline CDR1 and CDR2: SGHTA and FQGNSA.

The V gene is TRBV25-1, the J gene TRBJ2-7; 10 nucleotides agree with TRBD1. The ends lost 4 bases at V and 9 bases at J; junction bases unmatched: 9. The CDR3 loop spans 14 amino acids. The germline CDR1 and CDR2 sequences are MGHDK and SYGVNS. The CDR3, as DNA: TGTGCCAGCAGTGCACCAGGACAGGGGGTAGGGCAGTACTTC. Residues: CASSAPGQGVGQYF.

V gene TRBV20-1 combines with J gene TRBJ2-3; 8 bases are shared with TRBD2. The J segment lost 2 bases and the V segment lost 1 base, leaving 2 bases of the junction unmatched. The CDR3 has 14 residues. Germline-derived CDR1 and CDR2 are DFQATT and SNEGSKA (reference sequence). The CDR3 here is CSARVRGVTDTQYF. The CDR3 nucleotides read TGCAGTGCTAGAGTGCGGGGGGTCACAGATACGCAGTATTTT.

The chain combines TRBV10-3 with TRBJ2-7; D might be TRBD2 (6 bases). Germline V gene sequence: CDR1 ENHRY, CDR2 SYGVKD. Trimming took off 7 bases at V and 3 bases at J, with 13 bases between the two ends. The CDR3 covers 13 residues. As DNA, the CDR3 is TGTGCCATCAAGGCCAGGGAGGACTACGAGCAGTACTTC. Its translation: CAIKAREDYEQYF.

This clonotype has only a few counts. The CDR3 DNA is TGCAGCGTTGTGGGGCGCACCAACAATGAGCAGTTCTTC. Its translation is CSVVGRTNNEQFF. This chain uses TRBV29-1 with TRBJ2-1, with D tentatively TRBD1 (5 bases). Trimming took 4 bases from V and 5 from J, leaving 12 bases between them. Germline V gene data show CDR1 as SQVTM and CDR2 as ANQGSEA. The CDR3 covers 13 residues.

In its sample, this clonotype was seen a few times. The CDR3 sequence: CATQGGRNPFTDTQYF. As DNA, the CDR3 is TGTGCCACACAGGGGGGCCGGAATCCCTTCACAGATACGCAGTATTTT. The genes are TRBV2 and TRBJ2-3, with 8 nucleotides matching TRBD1. Losses at the gene ends were 10 bases for V and 2 bases for J; bases not matched to a gene: 14. Germline V gives CDR1 SNHLY, CDR2 FYNNEI. The CDR3 length is 16 residues.

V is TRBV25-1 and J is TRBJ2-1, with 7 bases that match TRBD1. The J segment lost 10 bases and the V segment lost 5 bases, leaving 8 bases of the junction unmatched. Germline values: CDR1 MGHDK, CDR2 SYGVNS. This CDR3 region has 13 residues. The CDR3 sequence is CASSLRGPKEQFF. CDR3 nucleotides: TGTGCCAGCAGTCTGAGGGGGCCCAAGGAGCAGTTCTTC.

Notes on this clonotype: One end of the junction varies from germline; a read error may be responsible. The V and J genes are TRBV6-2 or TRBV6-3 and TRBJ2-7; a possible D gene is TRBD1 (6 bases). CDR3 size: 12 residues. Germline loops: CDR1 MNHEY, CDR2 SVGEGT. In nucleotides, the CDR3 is TGTACCAGCAGTACAGGGTTCCACGAGCAGTACTTC. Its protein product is CTSSTGFHEQYF.

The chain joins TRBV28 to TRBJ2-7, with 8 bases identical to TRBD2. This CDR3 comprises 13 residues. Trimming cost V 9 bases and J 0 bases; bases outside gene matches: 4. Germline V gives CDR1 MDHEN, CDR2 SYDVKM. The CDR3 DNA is TGTGCCAGTGGGAGCGGGAGCTCCTACGAGCAGTACTTC. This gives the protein CASGSGSSYEQYF.

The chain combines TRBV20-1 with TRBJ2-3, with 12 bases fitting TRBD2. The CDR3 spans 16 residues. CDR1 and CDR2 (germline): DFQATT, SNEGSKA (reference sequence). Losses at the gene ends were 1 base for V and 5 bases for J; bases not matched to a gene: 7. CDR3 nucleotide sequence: TGCAGTGCTAGAGGGGCTAGCGGGGGGGCAGGAGATACGCAGTATTTT. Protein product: CSARGASGGAGDTQYF.

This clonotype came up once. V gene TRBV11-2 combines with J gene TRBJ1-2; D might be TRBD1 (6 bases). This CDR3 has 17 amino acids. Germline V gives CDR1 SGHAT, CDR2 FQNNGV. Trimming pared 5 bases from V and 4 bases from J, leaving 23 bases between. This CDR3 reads CASSHPPGGGASYGYTF. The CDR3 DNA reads TGTGCCAGCAGCCACCCGCCTGGGGGGGGCGCGAGCTATGGCTACACCTTC.

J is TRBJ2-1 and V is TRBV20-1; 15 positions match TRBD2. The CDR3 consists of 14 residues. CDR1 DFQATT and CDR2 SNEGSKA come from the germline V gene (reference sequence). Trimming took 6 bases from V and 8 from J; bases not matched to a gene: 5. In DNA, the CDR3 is TGCAGTGCCGGACTAGCGGGGGGGATCCATGAGCAGTTCTTC. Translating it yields CSAGLAGGIHEQFF.

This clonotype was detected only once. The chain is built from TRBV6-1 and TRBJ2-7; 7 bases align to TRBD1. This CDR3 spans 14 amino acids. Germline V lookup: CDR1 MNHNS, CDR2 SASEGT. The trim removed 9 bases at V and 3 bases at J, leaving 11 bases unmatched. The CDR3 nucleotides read TGTGCCAGTAGAGACAGGGCGAAGGTCTACGAGCAGTACTTC. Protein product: CASRDRAKVYEQYF.

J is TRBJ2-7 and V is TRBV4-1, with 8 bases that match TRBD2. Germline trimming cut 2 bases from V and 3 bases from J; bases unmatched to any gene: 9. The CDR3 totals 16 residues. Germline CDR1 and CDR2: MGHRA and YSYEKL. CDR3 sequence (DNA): TGCGCCAGCAGCCAATTGGGGCTAGCGGGCGACTACGAGCAGTACTTC. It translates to CASSQLGLAGDYEQYF.

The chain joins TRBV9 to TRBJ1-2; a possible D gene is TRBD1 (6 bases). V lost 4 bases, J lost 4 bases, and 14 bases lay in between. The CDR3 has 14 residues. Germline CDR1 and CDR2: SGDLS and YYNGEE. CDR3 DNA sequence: TGTGCCAGCAGCAGCGGGAACAGGGTCTATGGCTACACCTTC. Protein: CASSSGNRVYGYTF.

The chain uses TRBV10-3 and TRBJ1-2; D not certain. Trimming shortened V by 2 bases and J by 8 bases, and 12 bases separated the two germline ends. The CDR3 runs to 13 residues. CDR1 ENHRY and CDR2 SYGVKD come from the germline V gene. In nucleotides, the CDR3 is TGTGCCATCAGTGAGGGGCAGGCGCTGGGCTACACCTTC. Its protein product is CAISEGQALGYTF.

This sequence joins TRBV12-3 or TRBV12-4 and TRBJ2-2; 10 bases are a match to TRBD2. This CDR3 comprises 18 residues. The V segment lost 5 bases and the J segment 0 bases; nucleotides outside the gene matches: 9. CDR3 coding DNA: TGTGCCAGCAGTCCCCCCACTAGCGGGGCCTCGAACACCGGGGAGCTGTTTTTT. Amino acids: CASSPPTSGASNTGELFF.

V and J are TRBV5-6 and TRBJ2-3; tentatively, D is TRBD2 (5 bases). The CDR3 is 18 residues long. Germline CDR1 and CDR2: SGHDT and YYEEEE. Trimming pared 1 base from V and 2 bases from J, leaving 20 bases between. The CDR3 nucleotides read TGTGCCAGCAGCTTGTGGGAGAACGAGGGCCTTAACACAGATACGCAGTATTTT. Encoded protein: CASSLWENEGLNTDTQYF.

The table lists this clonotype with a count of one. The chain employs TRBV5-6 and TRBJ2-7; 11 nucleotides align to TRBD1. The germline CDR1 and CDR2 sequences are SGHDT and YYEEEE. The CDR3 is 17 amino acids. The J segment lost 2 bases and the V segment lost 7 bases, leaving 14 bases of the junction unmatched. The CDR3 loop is CASAFWTGGARAYEQYF. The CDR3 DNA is TGTGCCAGCGCCTTCTGGACAGGGGGCGCGAGGGCCTACGAGCAGTACTTC.

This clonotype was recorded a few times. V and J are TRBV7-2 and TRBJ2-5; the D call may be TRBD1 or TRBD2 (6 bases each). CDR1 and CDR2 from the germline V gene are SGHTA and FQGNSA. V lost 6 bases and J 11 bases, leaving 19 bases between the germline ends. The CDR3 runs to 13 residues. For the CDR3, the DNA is TGTGCCAGCAGGAAGACGGGGGCCGGTGAGCAGTACTTC. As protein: CASRKTGAGEQYF.

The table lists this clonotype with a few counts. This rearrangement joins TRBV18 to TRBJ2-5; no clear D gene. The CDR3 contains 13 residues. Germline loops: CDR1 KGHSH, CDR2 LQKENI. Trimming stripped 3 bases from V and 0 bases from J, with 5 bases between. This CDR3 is CASSPAYQETQYF. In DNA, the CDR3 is TGTGCCAGCTCACCCGCGTACCAAGAGACCCAGTACTTC.

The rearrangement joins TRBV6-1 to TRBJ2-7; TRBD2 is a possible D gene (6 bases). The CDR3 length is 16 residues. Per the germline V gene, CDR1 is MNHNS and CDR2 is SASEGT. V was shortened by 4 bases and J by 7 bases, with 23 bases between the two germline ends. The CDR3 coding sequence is TGTGCCAGCAGTGCAGCGGTGGGGGGTAGTCAAGGGGAGCAGTACTTC. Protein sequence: CASSAAVGGSQGEQYF.

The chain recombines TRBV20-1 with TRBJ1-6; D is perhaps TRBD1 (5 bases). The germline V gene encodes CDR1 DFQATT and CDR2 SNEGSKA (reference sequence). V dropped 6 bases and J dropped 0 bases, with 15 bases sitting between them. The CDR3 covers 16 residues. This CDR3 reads CSATLGGGSYNSPLHF. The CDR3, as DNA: TGCAGTGCCACCCTCGGTGGGGGCTCCTATAATTCACCCCTCCACTTT.

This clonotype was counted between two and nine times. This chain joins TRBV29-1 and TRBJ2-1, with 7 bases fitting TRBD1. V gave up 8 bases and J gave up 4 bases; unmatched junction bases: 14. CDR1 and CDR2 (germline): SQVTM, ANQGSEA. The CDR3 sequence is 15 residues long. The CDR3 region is CSMAPTGFGYNEQFF. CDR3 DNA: TGCAGCATGGCCCCGACAGGGTTCGGGTACAATGAGCAGTTCTTC.

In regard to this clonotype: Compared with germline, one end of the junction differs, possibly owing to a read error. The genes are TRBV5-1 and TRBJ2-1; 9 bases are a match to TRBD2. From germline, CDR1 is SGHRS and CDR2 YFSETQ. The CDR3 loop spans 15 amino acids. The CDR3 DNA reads TGCGCCGGCAGCCCGGCGGGGGGGGACTCCCATGAGCAGTTCTTC. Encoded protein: CAGSPAGGDSHEQFF.

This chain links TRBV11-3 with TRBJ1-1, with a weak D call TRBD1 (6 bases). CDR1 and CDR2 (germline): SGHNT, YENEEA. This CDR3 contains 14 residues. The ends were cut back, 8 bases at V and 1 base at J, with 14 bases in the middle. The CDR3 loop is CASAGGAANTEAFF. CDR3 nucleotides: TGTGCCAGCGCCGGGGGGGCGGCGAACACTGAAGCTTTCTTT.

CDR3 sequence: CASSLVADYSTDTQYF. DNA for the CDR3: TGCGCCAGCAGCTTGGTTGCCGACTATAGCACAGATACGCAGTATTTT. The rearrangement uses TRBV5-1 and TRBJ2-3; D is possibly TRBD2 (5 bases). CDR3 size: 16 residues. The V end was cut by 0 bases, the J end by 0 bases, with 11 bases between. CDR1 and CDR2 from the germline V gene are SGHRS and YFSETQ. Full variable domain (rest looked up from reference TRBV5-1 and TRBJ2-3): KAGVTQTPRYLIKTRGQQVTLSCSPISGHRSVSWYQQTPGQGLQFLFEYFSETQRNKGNFPGRFSGRQFSNSRSEMNVSTLELGDSALYLCASSLVADYSTDTQYFGPGTRLTVL.

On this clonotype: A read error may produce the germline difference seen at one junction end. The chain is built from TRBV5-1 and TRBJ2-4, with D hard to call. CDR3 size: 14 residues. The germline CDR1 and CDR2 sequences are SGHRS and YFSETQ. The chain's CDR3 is CASRLDVSKNIQYF. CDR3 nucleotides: TGCGCCAGCAGGTTGGACGTTTCCAAAAACATTCAGTACTTC.

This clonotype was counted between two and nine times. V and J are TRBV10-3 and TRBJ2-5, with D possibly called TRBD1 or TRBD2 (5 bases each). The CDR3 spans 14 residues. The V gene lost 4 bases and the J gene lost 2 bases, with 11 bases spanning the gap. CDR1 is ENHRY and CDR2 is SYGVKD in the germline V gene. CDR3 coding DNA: TGTGCCATCAGTGTATCGGGACCACAAGAGACCCAGTACTTC. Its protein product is CAISVSGPQETQYF.